Listed below are T cell receptor beta chains from one sample, sequenced in a study of cytotoxic CD8 clonotypes in ibrutinib-treated CLL. Only in-frame clones appear in the TCRdb table, and some are missing; sequencing was by immunoSEQ multiplex PCR. The table includes about 200,000 clones, around 72% detected once. Sequencing used PBMCs, obtained after 24 months of ibrutinib treatment. These receptor sequences come from a human donor with chronic lymphocytic leukemia. CDR3s include the opening cysteine and the closing phenylalanine or tryptophan. A D gene is named only where the DNA matches it firmly. Expanded clones are given a class, and other clones once, few, many or no size at all.

TRBV5-1,-,-,TRBJ2-3,TGCGCCAGCAGCCTCACGAGGGGTCCAGATACGCAGTATTTT,CASSLTRGPDTQYF
TRBV10-3,-,-,TRBJ1-4,TGTGCCATCAGTGAAACGGCCCGGGAAAAACTGTTTTTT,CAISETAREKLFF
TRBV2,-,-,TRBJ2-7,TGTGCCAGCACCCCTAGGGCGGAGCAGTACTTC,CASTPRAEQYF
TRBV7-6,-,few,TRBJ2-7,TGTGCCAGCAGCTCCCGGGACACCGGGGGGCAGTACTTC,CASSSRDTGGQYF
TRBV6-5,-,-,TRBJ1-4,TGTGCCAGCAGCCCCTCTGGGGGGACTAATGAAAAACTGTTTTTT,CASSPSGGTNEKLFF
TRBV14,-,-,TRBJ2-1,TGTGCCAGCAGCAAGGGACTTCGGAGCTCCTACAATGAGCAGTTCTTC,CASSKGLRSSYNEQFF
TRBV5-4,-,-,TRBJ2-7,TGTGCCAGCAGCTTGGTTGGGAGTTACGAGCAGTACTTC,CASSLVGSYEQYF
TRBV14,-,-,TRBJ1-6,TGTGCCAGCAGCCGTAGTGTGGGATCACCCCTCCACTTT,CASSRSVGSPLHF
TRBV7-9,TRBD2,-,TRBJ2-1,TGTGCCAGTGCTAGCGGGAGCAATGAGCAGTTCTTC,CASASGSNEQFF
TRBV5-1,-,-,TRBJ2-5,TGCGCCAGCAGCTTTGATAGCAGGGATTTGGTCCAAGAGACCCAGTACTTC,CASSFDSRDLVQETQYF
TRBV29-1,-,-,TRBJ1-2,TGCAGCGTCCGGCCAGGGTCAACTTTACCCCGCTACACCTTC,CSVRPGSTLPRYTF
TRBV11-2,-,-,TRBJ2-1,TGTGCCAGCAGCTTTTCAGGGAATGAGCAGTTCTTC,CASSFSGNEQFF
TRBV18,-,-,TRBJ2-5,TGTGCCAGCTCACCCACGTACTTGGGTCCGCAAGAGACCCAGTACTTC,CASSPTYLGPQETQYF
TRBV29-1,TRBD1,-,TRBJ1-2,TGCAGCGTTGTCAGGACAGGTCGTAATGGCTACACCTTC,CSVVRTGRNGYTF
TRBV5-1,-,-,TRBJ2-5,TGCGCCAGCAGCTCTCATGGGGGGAATCGAGAGACCCAGTACTTC,CASSSHGGNRETQYF
TRBV9,TRBD2,-,TRBJ2-5,TGTGCCAGCAGCGGGAGGCGGGAGTGGGGTGAGACCCAGTACTTC,CASSGRREWGETQYF